The rows below give T cell receptor beta chains drawn from one sample of a study of blood T cell repertoires in COVID-19. Profiled with immunoSEQ multiplex PCR; TCRdb holds only in-frame clones, not every one. The sample comprises 260,000 or so clones, around 90% of which are singletons, and 2.6% rests with the top ten. Material for sequencing was PBMCs or T cells enriched from blood (not recorded which). Receptors were obtained from a woman in her 30s with acute COVID-19. CDR3s include the opening cysteine and the closing phenylalanine or tryptophan. The order of the fields is clone size, J gene, V gene, D gene, CDR3 DNA, CDR3 protein. A D gene is named only where the DNA matches it firmly. Clone size appears in some rows only: once, few, many, or a class for an expanded clone.

>.|TRBJ1-1|TRBV12-3/TRBV12-4|.
TGTGCCAGCCAGCGAAACACTGAAGCTTTCTTT
CASQRNTEAFF
>.|TRBJ2-3|TRBV7-9|.
TGTGCCAGCAGCTTAGATATTTTTCCCGATACGCAGTATTTT
CASSLDIFPDTQYF
>.|TRBJ1-4|TRBV5-5|TRBD1
TGTGCCAGCAGCTTTACAGGGGGGATAGAAAAACTGTTTTTT
CASSFTGGIEKLFF
>.|TRBJ2-1|TRBV6-5|TRBD1
TGTGCCAGCAGTTACGTAGCCTCCTACAGGGGCAATGAGCAGTTCTTC
CASSYVASYRGNEQFF
>.|TRBJ1-5|TRBV29-1|.
TGCAGCGTTGAAGATGAGAATCAGCCCCAGCATTTT
CSVEDENQPQHF
>.|TRBJ1-6|TRBV5-1|TRBD1
TGCGCCAGCAGCTCCCAGGGGTCAGGGGGATCACCCCTCCACTTT
CASSSQGSGGSPLHF
>few|TRBJ1-5|TRBV6-5|.
TGTGCCAGCAGAAATTTGAGGAGCAATCAGCCCCAGCATTTT
CASRNLRSNQPQHF
>.|TRBJ2-7|TRBV9|.
TGTGCCAGCAGCGTAGGGGCAGGGGGGCCCTACGAGCAGTACTTC
CASSVGAGGPYEQYF
>.|TRBJ2-7|TRBV19|.
TGTGCCAGTAGTATAGGCGCGGGGAGCTCCTACGAGCAGTACTTC
CASSIGAGSSYEQYF
>.|TRBJ2-4|TRBV11-2|TRBD2
TGTGCCAGCAGCTTAGTAGCGGGGGGGCCGAAAAACATTCAGTACTTC
CASSLVAGGPKNIQYF
>once|TRBJ1-1|TRBV5-1|TRBD1
TGCGCCAGCACCATTGGGGGGACAGAGAACACTGAAGCTTTCTTT
CASTIGGTENTEAFF
>.|TRBJ1-2|TRBV10-3|.
TGTGCCATTAAGCTACAGGAGAACTATGGCTACACCTTC
CAIKLQENYGYTF